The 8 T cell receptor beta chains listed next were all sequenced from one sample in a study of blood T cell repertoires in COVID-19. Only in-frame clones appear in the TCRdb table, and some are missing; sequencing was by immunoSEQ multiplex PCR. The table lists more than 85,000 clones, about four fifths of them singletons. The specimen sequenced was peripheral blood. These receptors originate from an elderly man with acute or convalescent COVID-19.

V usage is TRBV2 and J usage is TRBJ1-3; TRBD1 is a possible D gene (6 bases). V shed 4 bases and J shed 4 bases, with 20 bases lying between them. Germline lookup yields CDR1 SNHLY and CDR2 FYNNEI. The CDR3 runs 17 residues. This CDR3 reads CASSGANREPNGNTIYF. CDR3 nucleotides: TGTGCCAGCAGTGGAGCGAACAGGGAGCCCAACGGAAACACCATATATTTT.

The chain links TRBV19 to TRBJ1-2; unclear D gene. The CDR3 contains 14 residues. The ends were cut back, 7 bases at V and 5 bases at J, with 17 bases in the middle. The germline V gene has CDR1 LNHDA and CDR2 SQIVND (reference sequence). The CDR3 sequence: CASNPRTETYGYTF. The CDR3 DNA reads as TGTGCCAGTAACCCTAGGACTGAGACTTATGGCTACACCTTC.

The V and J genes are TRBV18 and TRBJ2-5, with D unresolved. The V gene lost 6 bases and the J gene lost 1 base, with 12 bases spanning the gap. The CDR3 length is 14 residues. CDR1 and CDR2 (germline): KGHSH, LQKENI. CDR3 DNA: TGTGCCAGCTCCCCCAGGTTATCCCAAGAGACCCAGTACTTC. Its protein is CASSPRLSQETQYF.

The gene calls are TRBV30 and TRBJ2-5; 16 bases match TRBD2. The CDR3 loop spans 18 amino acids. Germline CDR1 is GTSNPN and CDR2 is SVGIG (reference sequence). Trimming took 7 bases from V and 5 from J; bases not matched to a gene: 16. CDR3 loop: CASKGPGLAGGLVETQYF. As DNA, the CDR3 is TGTGCCTCTAAAGGCCCGGGACTAGCGGGAGGGCTAGTCGAGACCCAGTACTTC.

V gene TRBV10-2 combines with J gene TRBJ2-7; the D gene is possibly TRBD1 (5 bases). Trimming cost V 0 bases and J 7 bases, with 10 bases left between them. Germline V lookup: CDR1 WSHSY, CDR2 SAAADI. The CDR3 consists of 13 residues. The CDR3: CASSESTAREQYF. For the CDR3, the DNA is TGCGCCAGCAGTGAGTCGACAGCCCGGGAGCAGTACTTC.

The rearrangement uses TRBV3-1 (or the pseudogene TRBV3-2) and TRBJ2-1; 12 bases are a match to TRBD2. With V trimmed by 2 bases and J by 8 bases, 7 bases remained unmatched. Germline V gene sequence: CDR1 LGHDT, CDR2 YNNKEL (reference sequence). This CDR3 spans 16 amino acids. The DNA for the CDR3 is TGTGCCAGCAGCCAATTGACTAGCGGGAGTAATGATGAGCAGTTCTTC. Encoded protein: CASSQLTSGSNDEQFF.

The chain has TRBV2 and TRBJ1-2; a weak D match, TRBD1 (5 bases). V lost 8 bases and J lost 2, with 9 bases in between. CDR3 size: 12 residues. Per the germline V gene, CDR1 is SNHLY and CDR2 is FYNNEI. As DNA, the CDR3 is TGTGCCAGCGCGGAGGGGAACTATGGCTACACCTTC. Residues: CASAEGNYGYTF.

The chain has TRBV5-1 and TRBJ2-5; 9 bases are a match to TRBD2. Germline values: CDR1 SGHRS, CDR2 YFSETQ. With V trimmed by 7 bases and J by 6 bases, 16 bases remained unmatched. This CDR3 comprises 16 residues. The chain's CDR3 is CASQPGTSRRSKTQYF. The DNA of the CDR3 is TGCGCCAGCCAACCCGGGACTAGCCGGAGGTCCAAGACCCAGTACTTC.